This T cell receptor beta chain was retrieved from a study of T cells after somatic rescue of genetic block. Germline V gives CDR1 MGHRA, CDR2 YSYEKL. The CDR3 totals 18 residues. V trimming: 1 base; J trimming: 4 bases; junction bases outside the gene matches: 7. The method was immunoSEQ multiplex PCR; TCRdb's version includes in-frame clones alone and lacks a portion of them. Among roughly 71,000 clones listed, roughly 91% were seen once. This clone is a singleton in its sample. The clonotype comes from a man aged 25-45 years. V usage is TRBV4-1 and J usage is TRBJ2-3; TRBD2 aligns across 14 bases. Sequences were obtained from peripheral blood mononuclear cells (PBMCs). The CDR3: CASSQGLAGGPAADTQYF. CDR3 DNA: TGCGCCAGCAGCCAAGGACTAGCGGGAGGGCCGGCGGCAGATACGCAGTATTTT.